This T cell receptor beta chain was obtained from a study of T cells in localized non-small cell lung cancer. General study results and limits: Uninvolved adjacent lung had higher T cell clonality than tumor and all other tissues. Because only a single region of the tumor was sequenced, heterogeneity remains possible. There were a median roughly 60 of the top 100 tumor clones appearing in adjacent lung. With higher T cell density in blood came longer overall survival.

The germline V gene has CDR1 SGHTA and CDR2 FQGTGA. CDR3 length equals 14 residues. The V and J ends lost 5 bases and 10 bases respectively, with 18 bases between them. This clone was found once. Its specificity is unknown. Sequenced by immunoSEQ multiplex PCR; TCRdb stores in-frame clones only, minus some. The sample yields about 77,000 clones, about 88% seen once. This receptor was obtained from a woman aged 35 to 75 with stage I squamous cell lung carcinoma. The chain is built from TRBV7-3 and TRBJ2-1; perhaps TRBD2 as D (6 bases). The starting material was peripheral blood, obtained before any cancer treatment. This CDR3 reads CASSLTGDLREQFF. In DNA, the CDR3 is TGTGCCAGCAGCCTCACGGGGGATTTGAGGGAGCAGTTCTTC.